A selection of T cell receptor beta chains follows, all from one sample in a study of T cell repertoires in cytomegalovirus infection. The antigens for these receptors are not known. MiXCR, run by TCRdb on the reads, gives a single entry per CDR3 protein. The table has 750,000 to 900,000 distinct CDR3 sequences, roughly 29% seen once. The input for sequencing was cultured CD8+ T cells from PBMCs, taken from culture after CMV antigen stimulation. These receptors originate from a human donor in good health (CMV status not recorded). Some clones in this sample may be carry-over from other donors' samples. Each CDR3 is given with its conserved first and last residue. Fields, in order: V gene, D gene, J gene, clone size, CDR3 protein, CDR3 DNA. The D gene is left open where the match is weak. The size of a clone is reported for some rows only, either as once, few or many, or as a class for expanded clones.

>TRBV7-2|TRBD1|TRBJ1-1|-
CASSSSQGAIEAFF
TGTGCCAGCAGCTCATCCCAGGGGGCAATTGAAGCTTTCTTT
>TRBV4-1|-|TRBJ2-1|-
CASSQVYRRGLDEQFF
TGCGCCAGCAGCCAAGTATACAGGAGAGGTCTCGATGAGCAGTTCTTC
>TRBV7-9|-|TRBJ1-1|few
CASFGGDEAFF
TGTGCCAGCTTTGGGGGGGATGAAGCTTTCTTT
>TRBV10-1|-|TRBJ1-1|once
CASSEQPHTEAFF
TGCGCCAGCAGTGAACAACCCCACACTGAAGCTTTCTTT
>TRBV20-1|TRBD1|TRBJ1-2|-
CSARRFLSDRGHYRYTF
TGCAGTGCTAGACGGTTCCTTTCGGACAGGGGGCACTATCGCTACACCTTC
>TRBV7-2|TRBD1|TRBJ2-1|many
CASSLTGHLNNEQFF
TGTGCCAGCAGCCTGACAGGGCACCTAAACAATGAGCAGTTCTTC
>TRBV6-2/TRBV6-3|TRBD1|TRBJ2-1|few
CASSYRTGYDNEQFF
TGTGCCAGCAGTTATCGGACAGGGTACGACAATGAGCAGTTCTTC
>TRBV7-3|-|TRBJ1-1|few
CASSSLQGPNTEAFF
TGTGCCAGCAGCTCCCTCCAGGGCCCGAACACTGAAGCTTTCTTT
>TRBV25-1|-|TRBJ2-1|few
CASSNGDNEQFF
TGTGCCAGCAGTAATGGAGACAATGAGCAGTTCTTC
>TRBV12-3/TRBV12-4|-|TRBJ1-2|-
CASSLDEGTPANYGYTF
TGTGCCAGCAGTTTGGATGAGGGGACACCTGCTAACTATGGCTACACCTTC
>TRBV12-3/TRBV12-4|TRBD1|TRBJ1-5|few
CASRNDRVSNQPQHF
TGTGCCAGCAGGAACGACAGGGTTAGCAATCAGCCCCAGCATTTT